This T cell receptor (beta chain) is from a study of blood T cell repertoires in COVID-19. Germline CDR1 SGDLS, CDR2 YYNGEE. The junction had 8 bases not matched to a gene; V was cut back by 6 bases and J by 3 bases. This CDR3 is built from 14 residues. This table comes from immunoSEQ multiplex PCR, and its TCRdb copy is limited to in-frame clones, with some not included. The data show about 110,000 clones, under 75% seen once. This TCR came from a man older than 75 with acute or convalescent COVID-19. The specimen sequenced was peripheral blood. The rearrangement links TRBV9 to TRBJ2-7; 8 positions match TRBD2. Here the CDR3 DNA reads TGTGCCAGCATTGAGCGGGAGTATGGCTACGAGCAGTACTTC. Amino acid sequence: CASIEREYGYEQYF.